This T cell receptor beta chain was identified during a study of siplizumab effects on memory and regulatory T cells. Clones were sequenced by immunoSEQ multiplex PCR, and TCRdb holds only the in-frame ones, with some missing. Among around 86,000 clones listed, 85% to 95% were seen once. The CDR3 spans 16 residues. Germline V gene data show CDR1 as SGHVS and CDR2 as FNYEAQ. J was trimmed by 2 bases and V by 5 bases; bases with no gene match: 9. Specimen: non-Treg CD4+ T cells sorted from blood. The receptor was isolated from a human donor in good health. The chain carries TRBV7-6 and TRBJ1-1; TRBD1 aligns across 9 bases. CDR3: CASSHLPGQGNTEAFF. The CDR3 coding sequence is TGTGCCAGCAGCCACCTACCGGGACAGGGAAACACTGAAGCTTTCTTT.